The next 9 T cell receptor beta chains were all read from a single sample in a study of T cell responses to AZD1222 COVID-19 vaccine. Sequencing was performed with immunoSEQ multiplex PCR; in TCRdb, only in-frame clones are kept and a portion is missing. The profile covers roughly 150,000 clones, with about 90% appearing a single time and less than 9.5% taken by the ten largest. The input for sequencing was peripheral blood, taken 28 days after the second AZD1222 dose. All receptors come from an adult who received the AZD1222 COVID-19 vaccine.

The CDR3: CASSTRANTEAFF. CDR3 coding DNA: TGTGCCAGCAGCACACGGGCCAACACTGAAGCTTTCTTT. The chain employs TRBV12-3 or TRBV12-4 and TRBJ1-1, with no clear D. V dropped 6 bases and J dropped 2 bases, with 10 bases sitting between them. This CDR3 contains 13 residues.

V and J are TRBV10-2 and TRBJ2-1; 7 nucleotides match TRBD1. V dropped 5 bases and J dropped 8; count of bases not matched to a gene: 9. The CDR3 consists of 14 residues. CDR1 WSHSY and CDR2 SAAADI come from the germline V gene. The CDR3 nucleotides read TGCGCCAGCAGTCAGCCCGACAGGGCCCATGAGCAGTTCTTC. Amino acids: CASSQPDRAHEQFF.

This sequence joins TRBV28 and TRBJ1-2, with D unclear. CDR1 and CDR2 (germline): MDHEN, SYDVKM. Trimming removed 5 bases from V and 0 bases from J, with 16 bases in between. This CDR3 comprises 16 residues. The CDR3 nucleotides read TGTGCCAGCAGTCCCCCCGTGAGAGCAGCTAACTATGGCTACACCTTC. It is translated as CASSPPVRAANYGYTF.

The rearrangement uses TRBV6-1 and TRBJ1-1, with D unresolved. Trimming shortened V by 3 bases and J by 1 base, and 6 bases separated the two germline ends. The CDR3 is 13 amino acids. Germline loops: CDR1 MNHNS, CDR2 SASEGT. The CDR3, as DNA: TGTGCCAGCAGTGACCCACAGAACACTGAAGCTTTCTTT. Protein product: CASSDPQNTEAFF.

The count of this clone is one. The genes are TRBV21-1 and TRBJ1-2; TRBD1, the D gene given by the table, was not confirmed from the DNA. TRBV21-1 constitutes a pseudogene. The CDR3 has 17 residues. The CDR3 loop is CASSKEGRDRGLYGYTF. In DNA, the CDR3 is TGTGCCAGCAGCAAAGAGGGTAGGGACAGGGGCCTCTATGGCTACACCTTC.

J is TRBJ2-1 and V is TRBV5-1, with D perhaps given as TRBD1 or TRBD2 (5 bases each). There are 16 residues in the CDR3. Germline V gene data show CDR1 as SGHRS and CDR2 as YFSETQ. V gave up 7 bases and J gave up 2 bases, with 19 bases separating them. CDR3 sequence reads: CASDPGGSPPYNEQFF. CDR3 coding DNA: TGCGCCAGCGACCCTGGGGGTTCCCCCCCCTACAATGAGCAGTTCTTC.

The chain is built from TRBV12-5 and TRBJ2-1, with D maybe TRBD2 (6 bases). CDR3 length: 19 residues. In germline, CDR1 is LGHNT, CDR2 FRNRAP. Trimming removed 0 bases from V and 0 bases from J, with 18 bases in between. The CDR3 sequence: CASGLVLDYPVGSYNEQFF. In DNA form, the CDR3 reads TGTGCTAGTGGTTTGGTATTGGACTACCCAGTTGGCTCCTACAATGAGCAGTTCTTC.

The chain uses TRBV7-9 and TRBJ2-2; TRBD1 matches 7 bases. The CDR3 consists of 14 residues. Unmatched junction bases numbered 3, after V lost 5 bases and J lost 3 bases. The V gene's germline CDR1 is SEHNR and CDR2 FQNEAQ (reference sequence). CDR3 residues: CASSLDRDTGELFF. The CDR3 DNA follows: TGTGCCAGCAGCCTCGACAGGGACACCGGGGAGCTGTTTTTT.

This chain joins TRBV6-1 and TRBJ1-5; D is unresolved. V was pared by 1 base and J by 3 bases, with 7 bases between. The germline V gene has CDR1 MNHNS and CDR2 SASEGT. CDR3 length: 14 residues. CDR3 bases: TGTGCCAGCAGTGAAGTGGGTCCCAATCAGCCCCAGCATTTT. Translated, it gives CASSEVGPNQPQHF.